Detailed here is one T cell receptor (beta chain). What it binds is not known. This specimen comes from a study of vaccination and CD4 T cells after COVID-19. Study results and caveats: Researchers report that 304 of 307 vaccine-specific clones in convalescent patients proved spike mono-reactive.

Trimming took off 6 bases at V and 0 bases at J, with 8 bases between the two ends. The CDR3 covers 12 residues. The V gene's germline CDR1 is DFQATT and CDR2 SNEGSKA (reference sequence). Treatment indicated: approximately 11-day PBMC culture with coronavirus spike peptide pools or control peptides (ViraFEST assay). Researchers reported culturing over 1.5 million PBMCs per well with around 10 IU/ml IL-2 and 8 to 10 ug/ml peptide pools. Once obtained from cultured CD4+ T cells, the DNA was sequenced using the Oncomine TCR Beta short-read assay. TCRdb analysed the PCR reads with MiXCR anew, one entry per CDR3 protein. Among about 13,000 distinct CDR3 sequences, less than 35% were seen once, and the ten largest hold 6.5% to 8.5%.

Sequenced input: CD4+ T cells from blood, cultured in vitro. J is TRBJ1-2 and V is TRBV20-1; TRBD1 is a possible D gene (5 bases). The receptor's source is a human donor who had recovered from COVID-19. CDR3 bases: TGCAGTGCCCCGGGGGCTAACTATGGCTACACCTTC. Translating gives CSAPGANYGYTF.